This TCR beta chain came from a study of blood T cell repertoires in COVID-19 (dated by TCRdb to about 2020). As for the study more broadly: Samples covering the acute and convalescent phases of COVID-19 were provided by collaborators in the United States, Italy and Spain. The material from the prospective study consisted of cDNA or gDNA derived from T cells, B-cell-depleted T cells, or PBMCs. The dataset comprised deeply sampled blood TCRbeta repertoires from subjects exposed to, actively infected with, or recovered from COVID-19. The repertoires were released in a freely available public database intended as a resource for research on the immune response to SARS-CoV-2. The samples were drawn from the first 160 participants of the ongoing ImmuneRACE study and from over a thousand subjects provided by 6 global collaborators. A de-identified subject ID, COVID-19 status, age in years and sex were almost always included in the sample metadata. Where available, HLA class I and class II types were obtained from metadata supplied by the sample provider rather than from assay-based typing. Here is what the overall study found, with its caveats: The amount of clinical and demographic metadata varied by source and participant and was provided uncurated.

A word on this clone: Its antigen target is currently unknown. Base qualities are not provided; no much larger clone lies one nucleotide away.

TCRbeta CDR3 regions were amplified from genomic DNA using the immunoSEQ Assay, a bias-controlled multiplex PCR. In the authors' own workflow: Nucleated cell counts per sample were estimated from amplification of reference gene primers within the assay. Sequence reads were collapsed and filtered to measure the absolute abundance of every unique TCRbeta CDR3 rearrangement. For each sample, productive Simpson clonality was calculated as the square root of Simpson's diversity index over productive rearrangements. The table was pulled from immuneACCESS by TCRdb, which kept in-frame rearrangements only. Such tables lose some clones; where checked, under half of the loss comes from unresolved V genes, and the rest has no known cause. That table supplies the V and J calls and clone size; D and trimming were determined from the DNA. Present in this sample are 62,000 or so clones, more than 60% of which were seen just once. Approximately 5.6% of the sample belongs to the ten largest clones.

Whole blood was collected in K2EDTA tubes by collaborating institutions according to the institutions' own protocols. For TCRbeta analysis, collaborator samples were shipped as frozen whole blood, as isolated PBMCs, or as DNA extracted from either sample type. The germline V gene sets CDR1 to SGHVS and CDR2 to FQNEAQ. Here V drops 5 bases and J drops 3 bases, and the junction holds 9 bases not matched to any gene. Taken from cysteine to phenylalanine, the CDR3 has 16 residues. Only the CDR3 region is kept as DNA, spanning 48 bases read in frame from base 1. The chain employs TRBV7-8 and TRBJ2-5; 10 bases in the junction line up with TRBD2. This receptor was obtained from a human donor in a cohort sampled during active COVID-19. Sample: peripheral blood. The CDR3 protein is CASSQIAGGLKETQYF. The DNA reads as follows: TGTGCCAGCAGCCAAATAGCGGGGGGCCTCAAAGAGACCCAGTACTTC.